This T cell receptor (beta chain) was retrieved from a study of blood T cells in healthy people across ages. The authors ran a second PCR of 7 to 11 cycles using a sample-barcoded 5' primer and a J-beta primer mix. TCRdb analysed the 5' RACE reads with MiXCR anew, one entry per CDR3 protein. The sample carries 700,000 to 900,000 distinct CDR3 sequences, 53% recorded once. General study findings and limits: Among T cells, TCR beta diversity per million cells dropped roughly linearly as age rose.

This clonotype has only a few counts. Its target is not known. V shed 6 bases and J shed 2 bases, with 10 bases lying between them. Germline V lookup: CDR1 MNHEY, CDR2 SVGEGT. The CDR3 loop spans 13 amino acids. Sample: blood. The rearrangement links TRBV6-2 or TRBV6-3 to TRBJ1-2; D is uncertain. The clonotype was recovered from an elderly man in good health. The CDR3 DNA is TGTGCCAGCAGGCAGCGGCAGAACTATGGCTACACCTTC. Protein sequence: CASRQRQNYGYTF.